The 19 T cell receptor beta chains reported below all come from one sample, sequenced in a study of T cell responses to AZD1222 COVID-19 vaccine. The table came from immunoSEQ multiplex PCR; TCRdb's copy has only in-frame clones and leaves some out. The table has approximately 180,000 clones, 70% to 90% seen once; the top ten hold 7.7%. The sequencing here drew on peripheral blood, taken on day 0 of AZD1222 vaccination. Receptors were obtained from an adult in good health.

With respect to this clone: This CDR3 is also generated by other DNA sequences in the sample. The rearrangement joins TRBV7-2 to TRBJ1-2; no firm D call. V was clipped by 1 base and J by 1 base, with 4 bases between them. Germline V lookup: CDR1 SGHTA, CDR2 FQGNSA. This CDR3 has 13 residues. The CDR3 bases are TGTGCCAGCAGCTTAGGCGGTAACTATGGCTACACCTTC. It is translated as CASSLGGNYGYTF.

In DNA form, the CDR3 reads TGCGCCAGCAGACCACAAGCCGACAGGCAAAATTATTACGAGCAGTACTTC. Amino acid sequence: CASRPQADRQNYYEQYF. This chain connects TRBV4-1 to TRBJ2-7, with a tentative D call TRBD1 (6 bases). Germline V gene data show CDR1 as MGHRA and CDR2 as YSYEKL. V gave up 6 bases and J gave up 4 bases, with 25 bases separating them. CDR3 length: 17 residues.

This clone has a single count. The chain employs TRBV5-4 and TRBJ1-6; 8 bases match TRBD1. V shed 1 base, J shed 9 bases, and the junction held 15 bases outside the gene matches. This CDR3 comprises 18 residues. The germline V gene has CDR1 SGHNT and CDR2 YYREEE (reference sequence). Here the CDR3 DNA reads TGTGCCAGCAGCTTGAAGCCAGGGGGCAAGATCGTCGGTTCACCCCTCCACTTT. As protein: CASSLKPGGKIVGSPLHF.

The rearrangement uses TRBV3-1 (or the pseudogene TRBV3-2) and TRBJ2-1; perhaps TRBD2 as D (6 bases). Germline CDR1 reads LGHDT; CDR2 reads YNNKEL (reference sequence). Trimming shortened V by 11 bases and J by 7 bases, and 12 bases separated the two germline ends. The CDR3 runs to 11 residues. The CDR3 DNA follows: TGTGCCGTCGGGGGTTTGAATGAGCAGTTCTTC. Residues: CAVGGLNEQFF.

The chain combines TRBV21-1 with TRBJ1-5; the table names TRBD1, a call not compared with the DNA. TRBV21-1 is classified as a pseudogene. The CDR3 has 18 residues. The CDR3, as DNA: TGTGCCAGCAGCAAAGCCCTCCGGGACAACCATAGCAATCAGCCCCAGCATTTT. Translating gives CASSKALRDNHSNQPQHF.

The CDR3 sequence is CASSPGQLNTEAFF. The CDR3 region has the DNA TGTGCCAGCTCACCGGGACAACTGAACACTGAAGCTTTCTTT. V and J are TRBV18 and TRBJ1-1; D possibly corresponds to TRBD1 (6 bases). The CDR3 runs 14 residues. The germline V gene has CDR1 KGHSH and CDR2 LQKENI. V lost 3 bases and J 0 bases, leaving 8 bases between the germline ends.

This rearrangement joins TRBV6-6 to TRBJ2-1; 7 nucleotides line up with TRBD1. This CDR3 contains 14 residues. V gave up 2 bases and J gave up 3 bases; unmatched junction bases: 1. CDR1 is MNHNY, CDR2 SVGAGI, per germline (reference sequence). Here the CDR3 DNA reads TGTGCCAGCAGTTACAGGGACAGCTACAATGAGCAGTTCTTC. It yields the protein CASSYRDSYNEQFF.

This chain uses TRBV7-9 with TRBJ1-6, with D possibly TRBD1 on 5 matching bases. The V end lost 7 bases, the J end lost 0 bases, and 13 bases lay between the germline ends. The CDR3 runs 16 residues. Germline CDR1 is SEHNR and CDR2 is FQNEAQ (reference sequence). DNA of the CDR3: TGTGCCAGCACCCATGGGGCAGCCTCCTATAATTCACCCCTCCACTTT. This translates into CASTHGAASYNSPLHF.

The table lists this clone with a few counts. V is TRBV13 and J is TRBJ2-1; 9 bases agree with TRBD1. Trimming at V came to 4 bases and at J to 11 bases, leaving 6 bases not matched to a gene. Germline V gives CDR1 PRHDT, CDR2 FYEKMQ (reference sequence). CDR3 size: 13 residues. CDR3 DNA: TGTGCCAGCAGCTCCACAACAGGGGGCCAGCAGTTCTTC. The encoded protein is CASSSTTGGQQFF.

The J gene is TRBJ1-1, the V gene TRBV28; D possibly corresponds to TRBD1 (5 bases). Trimming cost V 3 bases and J 5 bases, with 13 bases left between them. Germline values: CDR1 MDHEN, CDR2 SYDVKM. This CDR3 comprises 14 residues. CDR3 residues: CASSLINRGTEAFF. The CDR3 DNA follows: TGTGCCAGCAGTTTGATTAATAGGGGTACTGAAGCTTTCTTT. The whole variable domain, filled in from reference TRBV28 and TRBJ1-1, reads DVKVTQSSRYLVKRTGEKVFLECVQDMDHENMFWYRQDPGLGLRLIYFSYDVKMKEKGDIPEGYSVSREKKERFSLILESASTNQTSMYLCASSLINRGTEAFFGQGTRLTVV.

The V gene is TRBV2, the J gene TRBJ2-3; D may be TRBD2 (6 bases). The CDR3 sequence is 12 residues long. Germline V CDR1 and CDR2: SNHLY, FYNNEI. The V gene lost 4 bases and the J gene lost 5 bases, with 7 bases spanning the gap. The CDR3 spells CASSGEVDTQYF. The CDR3 nucleotides read TGTGCCAGCAGTGGGGAGGTAGATACGCAGTATTTT. Filled out from reference TRBV2 and TRBJ2-3, the complete variable domain reads EPEVTQTPSHQVTQMGQEVILRCVPISNHLYFYWYRQILGQKVEFLVSFYNNEISEKSEIFDDQFSVERPDGSNFTLKIRSTKLEDSAMYFCASSGEVDTQYFGPGTRLTVL.

The chain employs TRBV21-1 and TRBJ2-7. TRBV21-1 is a listed pseudogene. There are 14 residues in the CDR3. CDR3 DNA sequence: TGTGCCAGCACTAGGGCAGGGAGACCCTACGAGCAGTACTTC. Its protein product is CASTRAGRPYEQYF.

This clone was seen more than once but under ten times. The chain is built from TRBV4-2 and TRBJ2-2; the match to TRBD2 covers 12 bases. The CDR3 consists of 16 residues. Germline V gene data show CDR1 as LGHNA and CDR2 as YNFKEQ. The trim removed 0 bases at V and 6 bases at J, leaving 2 bases unmatched. CDR3 in amino acids: CASSQDPSGGAGELFF. The CDR3 DNA reads as TGTGCCAGCAGCCAAGATCCTAGCGGGGGGGCCGGGGAGCTGTTTTTT.

The chain combines TRBV6-4 with TRBJ2-2; 8 nucleotides match TRBD2. This CDR3 is 14 amino acids long. V lost 8 bases and J lost 1; bases outside the gene matches: 3. The germline gives CDR1 MRHNA, CDR2 SNTAGT. The CDR3 region is CASSAGVNTGELFF. CDR3 in DNA: TGTGCCAGCTCAGCGGGGGTGAACACCGGGGAGCTGTTTTTT.

The rearrangement links TRBV3-1 (or the pseudogene TRBV3-2) to TRBJ2-7, with TRBD2 matching 15 bases. This CDR3 has 17 residues. The junction had 8 bases not matched to a gene; V was cut back by 4 bases and J by 4 bases. Germline V gene sequence: CDR1 LGHDT, CDR2 YNNKEL (reference sequence). This CDR3 reads CASSPGLAGGLDYEQYF. CDR3 sequence (DNA): TGTGCCAGCAGCCCGGGACTAGCGGGGGGCCTGGATTACGAGCAGTACTTC.

The chain recombines TRBV4-1 with TRBJ1-4; D is unresolved. With 0 bases removed from V and 8 bases from J, the gap between germline ends came to 19 bases. Germline CDR1 MGHRA, CDR2 YSYEKL. This CDR3 contains 17 residues. In DNA, the CDR3 is TGCGCCAGCAGCCAAGATTGGCAGTCGGCGCCGGGAGAAAAACTGTTTTTT. The encoded protein is CASSQDWQSAPGEKLFF.

This rearrangement joins TRBV18 to TRBJ1-3, with TRBD1 as a possible D gene (6 bases). From germline, CDR1 is KGHSH and CDR2 LQKENI. Trimming took off 4 bases at V and 0 bases at J, with 10 bases between the two ends. The CDR3 sequence is 15 residues long. CDR3 sequence reads: CASSLDRSSGNTIYF. In DNA form, the CDR3 reads TGTGCCAGCTCACTGGACAGAAGCTCTGGAAACACCATATATTTT.

Here the CDR3 DNA reads TGTGCCAGCAGTTACCTTCCGACCTATACCAGCACAGATACGCAGTATTTT. It yields the protein CASSYLPTYTSTDTQYF. V and J are TRBV7-3 and TRBJ2-3; D remains unclear. The CDR3 totals 17 residues. Germline CDR1 reads SGHTA; CDR2 reads FQGTGA. Trimming cost V 6 bases and J 0 bases, with 19 bases left between them.

CDR3 bases: TGCGCCAGCAGCTTGTCAGGGGGCGAGGGGGAAAAACTGTTTTTT. Encoded protein: CASSLSGGEGEKLFF. This rearrangement joins TRBV5-1 to TRBJ1-4; 8 bases agree with TRBD1. The CDR3 has 15 amino acids. Looked up from germline, CDR1 is SGHRS and CDR2 is YFSETQ. The ends lost 1 base at V and 8 bases at J; junction bases unmatched: 7.